The entry below gives a single T cell receptor (beta chain) sequence along with its context. Its target is unknown. Blood CD8+ and CD4+ T cells underwent high-throughput TCR beta sequencing. These data originate in a study of CD8 T cells in Susac syndrome. The wider study: Susac syndrome patients were untreated, on corticosteroids with some adding intravenous immunoglobulin, or on intravenous immunoglobulin only.

Unmatched junction bases numbered 6, after V lost 4 bases and J lost 1 base. Germline CDR1 is PRHDT and CDR2 is FYEKMQ (reference sequence). This CDR3 comprises 16 residues. RNA in amounts of roughly 0.5 to 1 ug was reverse transcribed with random hexamers. The TCR beta CDR3 was amplified by immunoSEQ multiplex PCR across 54 Vbeta, 13 Jbeta. Via MiXCR, TCRdb re-called the immunoSEQ multiplex PCR reads, giving one row per CDR3 protein. The sample lists tens of thousands of distinct CDR3 sequences, over 90% occurring once. Study-wide results and caveats: Within total CD8+ repertoires, around 15 Susac-specific public clones were found, and within CD8+ TEMRA repertoires, about 5.

Sequencing used CD8+ T cells from PBMCs. The V gene is TRBV13, the J gene TRBJ2-7; TRBD2 agrees at 11 bases. This clonotype was obtained from a human donor with Susac syndrome. CDR3 protein: CASSSPTSGTSYEQYF. The CDR3 DNA reads TGTGCCAGCAGCTCCCCGACTAGCGGGACATCCTACGAGCAGTACTTC.